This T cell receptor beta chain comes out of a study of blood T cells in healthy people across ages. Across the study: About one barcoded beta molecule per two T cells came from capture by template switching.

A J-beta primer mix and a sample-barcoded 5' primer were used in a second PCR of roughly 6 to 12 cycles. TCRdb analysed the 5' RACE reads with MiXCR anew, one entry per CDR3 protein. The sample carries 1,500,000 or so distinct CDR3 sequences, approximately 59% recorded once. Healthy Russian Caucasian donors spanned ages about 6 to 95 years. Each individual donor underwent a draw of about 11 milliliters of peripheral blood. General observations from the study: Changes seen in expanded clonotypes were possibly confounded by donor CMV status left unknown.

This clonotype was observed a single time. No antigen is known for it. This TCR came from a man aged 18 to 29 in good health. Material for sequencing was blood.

For the CDR3, the DNA is TGTGCCAGCAGCTTGTGGACAATTAAAGACCACAGGGAAAAACTGTTTTTT. Translation gives CASSLWTIKDHREKLFF. V usage is TRBV11-2 and J usage is TRBJ1-4, with a tentative D call TRBD1 (5 bases). In germline, CDR1 is SGHAT, CDR2 FQNNGV. There are 17 residues in the CDR3. Trimming removed 3 bases from V and 8 bases from J, with 22 bases in between.